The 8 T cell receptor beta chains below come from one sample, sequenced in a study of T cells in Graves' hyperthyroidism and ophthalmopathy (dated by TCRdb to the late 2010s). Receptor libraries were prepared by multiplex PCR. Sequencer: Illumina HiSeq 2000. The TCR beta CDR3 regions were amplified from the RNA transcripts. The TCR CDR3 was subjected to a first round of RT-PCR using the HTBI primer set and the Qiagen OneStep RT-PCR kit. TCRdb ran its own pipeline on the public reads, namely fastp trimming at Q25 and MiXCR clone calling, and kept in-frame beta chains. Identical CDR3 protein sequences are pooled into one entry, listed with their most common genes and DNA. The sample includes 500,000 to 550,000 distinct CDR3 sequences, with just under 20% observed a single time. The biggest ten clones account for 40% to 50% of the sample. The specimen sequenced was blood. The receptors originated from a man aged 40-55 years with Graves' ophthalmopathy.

The CDR3 coding sequence is TGTGCCAGTAGTTTTCAAACCATGGACACTGAAGCTTTCTTT. As protein: CASSFQTMDTEAFF. This chain connects TRBV19 to TRBJ1-1; D remains ambiguous. Between the trimmed V and J ends, which lost 5 bases and 3 bases, there was a span of 13 bases. CDR3 length: 14 residues. Germline CDR1 LNHDA, CDR2 SQIVND (reference sequence).

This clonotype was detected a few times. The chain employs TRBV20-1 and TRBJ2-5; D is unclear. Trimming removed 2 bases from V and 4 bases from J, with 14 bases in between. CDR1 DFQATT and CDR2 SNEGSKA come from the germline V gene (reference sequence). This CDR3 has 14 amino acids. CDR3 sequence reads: CSARRLSELETQYF. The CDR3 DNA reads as TGCAGTGCTAGAAGGCTCTCCGAATTAGAGACCCAGTACTTC.

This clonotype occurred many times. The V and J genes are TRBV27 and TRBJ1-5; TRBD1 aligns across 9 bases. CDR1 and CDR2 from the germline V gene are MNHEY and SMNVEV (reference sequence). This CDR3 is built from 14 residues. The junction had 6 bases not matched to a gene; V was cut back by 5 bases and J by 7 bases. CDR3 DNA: TGTGCCAGCAGTCCAGGGACAGGGTTCCAGCCCCAGCATTTT. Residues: CASSPGTGFQPQHF.

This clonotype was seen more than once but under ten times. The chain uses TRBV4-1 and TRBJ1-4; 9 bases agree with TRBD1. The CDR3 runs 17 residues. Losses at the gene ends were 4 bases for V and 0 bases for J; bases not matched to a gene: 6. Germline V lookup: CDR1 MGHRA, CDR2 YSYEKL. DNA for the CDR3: TGCGCCAGCAGCCCTAGGGACAGGGTTTCAACTAATGAAAAACTGTTTTTT. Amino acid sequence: CASSPRDRVSTNEKLFF.

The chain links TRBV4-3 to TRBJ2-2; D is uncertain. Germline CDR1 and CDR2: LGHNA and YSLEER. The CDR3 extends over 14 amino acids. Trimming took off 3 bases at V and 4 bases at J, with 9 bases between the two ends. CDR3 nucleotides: TGCGCCAGCAGCCAGGGAATCGGCACCGGGGAGCTGTTTTTT. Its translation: CASSQGIGTGELFF.

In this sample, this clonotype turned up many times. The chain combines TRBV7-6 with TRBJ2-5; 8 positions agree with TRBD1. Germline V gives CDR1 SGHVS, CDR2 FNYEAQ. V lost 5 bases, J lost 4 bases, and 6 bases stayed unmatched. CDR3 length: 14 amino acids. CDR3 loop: CASSGRGLRETQYF. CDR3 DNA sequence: TGTGCCAGCAGCGGCAGGGGGCTGAGAGAGACCCAGTACTTC.

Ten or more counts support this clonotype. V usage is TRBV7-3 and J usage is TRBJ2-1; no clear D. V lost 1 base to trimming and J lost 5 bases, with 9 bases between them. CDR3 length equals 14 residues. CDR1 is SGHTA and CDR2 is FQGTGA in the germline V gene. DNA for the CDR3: TGTGCCAGCAGCTTAAGTCCGGGCAACAATGAGCAGTTCTTC. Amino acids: CASSLSPGNNEQFF.

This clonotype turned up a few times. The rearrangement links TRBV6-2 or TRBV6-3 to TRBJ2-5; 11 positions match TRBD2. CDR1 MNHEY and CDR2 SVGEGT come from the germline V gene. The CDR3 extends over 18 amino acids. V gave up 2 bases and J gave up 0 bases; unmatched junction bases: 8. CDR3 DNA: TGTGCCAGCAGTTACACTCCGGGGACTAGCGGTAACCAAGAGACCCAGTACTTC. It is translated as CASSYTPGTSGNQETQYF.